The 4 T cell receptor beta chains below were found in one sample sequenced in a study of cytomegalovirus exposure and HLA in healthy donors. The primer mix had 60 Vbeta and 13 Jbeta primers. TCRdb's table, derived via immunoSEQ multiplex PCR, lists solely in-frame clones and lacks some. In the table there are about 170,000 clones, 80% to 85% of which are singletons. The material sequenced was PBMCs. The source is a male donor in good health and CMV-seronegative.

This clone has just a few counts. J is TRBJ1-5 and V is TRBV2, with TRBD1 identical over 7 bases. Germline trimming cut 5 bases from V and 1 base from J; bases unmatched to any gene: 5. The CDR3 has 15 residues. Germline V gene lookup returns CDR1 SNHLY and CDR2 FYNNEI. The CDR3 sequence: CASSTGARSNQPQHF. DNA for the CDR3: TGTGCCAGCAGTACAGGGGCGCGGAGCAATCAGCCCCAGCATTTT.

This clone was seen just once. The genes are TRBV30 and TRBJ2-2, with a tentative D call TRBD2 (6 bases). CDR1 and CDR2 (germline): GTSNPN, SVGIG (reference sequence). The length of the CDR3 is 15 residues. V lost 0 bases, J lost 3 bases, and 11 bases lay in between. The CDR3 sequence is CAWSVDGGYTGELFF. DNA of the CDR3: TGTGCCTGGAGTGTCGACGGAGGGTACACCGGGGAGCTGTTTTTT.

The V call is TRBV30, the J call TRBJ1-2, with 7 bases lining up with TRBD1. The CDR3 has 16 residues. Germline V gene sequence: CDR1 GTSNPN, CDR2 SVGIG (reference sequence). V lost 1 base to trimming and J lost 8 bases; unmatched junction nucleotides: 16. CDR3 amino acids: CAWSGQTGQSLGGYTF. The DNA for the CDR3 is TGTGCCTGGAGTGGACAGACAGGGCAATCCTTAGGGGGCTACACCTTC.

The chain employs TRBV5-1 and TRBJ2-2, with 9 bases matching TRBD1. V gave up 2 bases and J gave up 11 bases; unmatched junction bases: 4. Germline V gene lookup returns CDR1 SGHRS and CDR2 YFSETQ. The CDR3 is 13 residues long. Here the CDR3 reads CASSLNTGGELFF. CDR3 nucleotides: TGCGCCAGCAGCTTAAACACAGGGGGCGAGCTGTTTTTT. The full variable domain, rest sourced from reference TRBV5-1 and TRBJ2-2, is KAGVTQTPRYLIKTRGQQVTLSCSPISGHRSVSWYQQTPGQGLQFLFEYFSETQRNKGNFPGRFSGRQFSNSRSEMNVSTLELGDSALYLCASSLNTGGELFFGEGSRLTVL.